This T cell receptor beta chain originates from a study of blood T cells in healthy people across ages. Study-level points and caveats: Expanded clonotype shifts may have been confounded, as the donors had an unknown CMV status. Older individuals had lower TCR beta diversity per million T cells (the decline was roughly linear).

This clonotype has a count of ten or more. Its target is not known. Germline loops: CDR1 SGDLS, CDR2 YYNGEE. This CDR3 comprises 14 residues. V gave up 3 bases and J gave up 5 bases; unmatched junction bases: 7. For the second PCR, which ran for about 6 to 11 cycles, a sample-barcoded 5' primer and a J-beta primer mix were used. There were at least 3 million CDR3-containing paired-end reads obtained from each sample. TCRdb passed the 5' RACE reads through MiXCR, listing each CDR3 protein once. Among some 640,000 distinct CDR3 sequences, approximately 30% were seen once, and the ten largest hold 15% to 17%.

The chain combines TRBV9 with TRBJ2-7, with TRBD1 identical over 8 bases. Material: blood. The receptor's source is a woman of 80 years or more in good health. CDR3 sequence: CASSDGQGQDEQYF. In nucleotides, the CDR3 is TGTGCCAGCAGCGATGGACAGGGACAGGACGAGCAGTACTTC.